One sample yielded the 9 T cell receptor beta chains listed below, sequenced in a study of beta chain features in type 1 diabetes. These receptors have no known antigen. Expressed TCRB transcripts were sequenced because the isolated RNA had all been reverse transcribed beforehand. The protocol was immunoSEQ multiplex PCR, while the TCRdb copy is restricted to in-frame clones and leaves out a portion. Here the sample spans approximately 280,000 clones, over 12% being singletons. Study-wide points: Across all four CD4+ subsets, people with type 1 diabetes showed modestly shorter TCRB CDR3s.

The specimen sequenced was naive CD4+ T cells from blood. These TCRs come from a man aged 18 to 30 with type 1 diabetes.

This clone appeared a few times. V gene TRBV30 combines with J gene TRBJ1-1, with TRBD1 identical over 7 bases. Germline lookup yields CDR1 GTSNPN and CDR2 SVGIG (reference sequence). Germline trimming cut 1 base from V and 1 base from J; bases unmatched to any gene: 3. The CDR3 covers 14 residues. CDR3 loop: CAWSGTGWNTEAFF. CDR3 nucleotide sequence: TGTGCCTGGAGTGGGACAGGTTGGAACACTGAAGCTTTCTTT.

This chain uses TRBV19 with TRBJ1-2, with 7 bases fitting TRBD1. This CDR3 region has 16 residues. Unmatched junction bases numbered 17, after V lost 5 bases and J lost 8 bases. Germline-derived CDR1 and CDR2 are LNHDA and SQIVND (reference sequence). The CDR3 region is CASSFLPVGGGSGYTF. In DNA, the CDR3 is TGTGCCAGTAGTTTCCTCCCGGTCGGAGGGGGCTCGGGCTACACCTTC.

The V and J genes are TRBV23-1 and TRBJ2-5, with 11 bases matching TRBD1. TRBV23-1 is annotated as an ORF whose role is uncertain. The CDR3 runs to 16 residues. V was clipped by 6 bases and J by 2 bases; unmatched bases: 8. The CDR3 sequence is CASSQEGDRGQETQYF. The CDR3 nucleotides read TGCGCCAGCAGCCAAGAAGGGGACAGGGGGCAAGAGACCCAGTACTTC.

This clone came up a few times. The rearrangement links TRBV7-7 to TRBJ2-3, with 8 bases matching TRBD1. Trimming at V came to 3 bases and at J to 1 base, leaving 6 bases not matched to a gene. Germline lookup yields CDR1 SSHAT and CDR2 FNYEAQ (reference sequence). The CDR3 spans 16 residues. The CDR3 sequence: CASSLNLGQGTDTQYF. The DNA of the CDR3 is TGTGCCAGCAGCTTGAATTTGGGACAGGGCACAGATACGCAGTATTTT.

The V call is TRBV28, the J call TRBJ1-2; D is unclear. V lost 2 bases to trimming and J lost 2 bases, with 6 bases between them. Germline V gene lookup returns CDR1 MDHEN and CDR2 SYDVKM. This CDR3 has 13 residues. DNA for the CDR3: TGTGCCAGCAGTTTAGACGGGAACTATGGCTACACCTTC. Protein: CASSLDGNYGYTF.

The chain has TRBV6-5 and TRBJ1-2; 7 bases agree with TRBD1. CDR1 and CDR2 (germline): MNHEY, SVGAGI. CDR3 size: 14 residues. Losses at the gene ends were 6 bases for V and 4 bases for J; bases not matched to a gene: 8. The CDR3 spells CASSPDRVGYGYTF. CDR3 nucleotides: TGTGCCAGCAGCCCCGACAGGGTGGGCTATGGCTACACCTTC.

This clone was detected a few times. V and J are TRBV27 and TRBJ2-7, with D possibly matching TRBD1 (6 bases). Looked up from germline, CDR1 is MNHEY and CDR2 is SMNVEV (reference sequence). The V gene lost 2 bases and the J gene lost 6 bases, with 14 bases spanning the gap. This CDR3 contains 14 residues. CDR3 residues: CASSLEYRASEQYF. The CDR3 DNA sequence: TGTGCCAGCAGTTTAGAGTACAGGGCTAGCGAGCAGTACTTC.

The chain combines TRBV28 with TRBJ2-5; tentatively, D is TRBD2 (5 bases). The CDR3 length is 12 residues. Germline V gene sequence: CDR1 MDHEN, CDR2 SYDVKM. V lost 3 bases to trimming and J lost 5 bases, with 7 bases between them. CDR3 protein: CASSFGDETQYF. CDR3 bases: TGTGCCAGCAGTTTCGGGGATGAGACCCAGTACTTC. Full variable domain (remainder filled in from reference TRBV28 and TRBJ2-5): DVKVTQSSRYLVKRTGEKVFLECVQDMDHENMFWYRQDPGLGLRLIYFSYDVKMKEKGDIPEGYSVSREKKERFSLILESASTNQTSMYLCASSFGDETQYFGPGTRLLVL.

This clone was seen more than once but under ten times. The V gene is TRBV7-9, the J gene TRBJ2-7; D is uncertain. The V end lost 1 base, the J end lost 2 bases, and 9 bases lay between the germline ends. The CDR3 extends over 14 amino acids. The germline gives CDR1 SEHNR, CDR2 FQNEAQ (reference sequence). The CDR3 sequence: CASSLVSGTYEQYF. CDR3 nucleotides: TGTGCCAGCAGCTTAGTCTCAGGTACCTACGAGCAGTACTTC.